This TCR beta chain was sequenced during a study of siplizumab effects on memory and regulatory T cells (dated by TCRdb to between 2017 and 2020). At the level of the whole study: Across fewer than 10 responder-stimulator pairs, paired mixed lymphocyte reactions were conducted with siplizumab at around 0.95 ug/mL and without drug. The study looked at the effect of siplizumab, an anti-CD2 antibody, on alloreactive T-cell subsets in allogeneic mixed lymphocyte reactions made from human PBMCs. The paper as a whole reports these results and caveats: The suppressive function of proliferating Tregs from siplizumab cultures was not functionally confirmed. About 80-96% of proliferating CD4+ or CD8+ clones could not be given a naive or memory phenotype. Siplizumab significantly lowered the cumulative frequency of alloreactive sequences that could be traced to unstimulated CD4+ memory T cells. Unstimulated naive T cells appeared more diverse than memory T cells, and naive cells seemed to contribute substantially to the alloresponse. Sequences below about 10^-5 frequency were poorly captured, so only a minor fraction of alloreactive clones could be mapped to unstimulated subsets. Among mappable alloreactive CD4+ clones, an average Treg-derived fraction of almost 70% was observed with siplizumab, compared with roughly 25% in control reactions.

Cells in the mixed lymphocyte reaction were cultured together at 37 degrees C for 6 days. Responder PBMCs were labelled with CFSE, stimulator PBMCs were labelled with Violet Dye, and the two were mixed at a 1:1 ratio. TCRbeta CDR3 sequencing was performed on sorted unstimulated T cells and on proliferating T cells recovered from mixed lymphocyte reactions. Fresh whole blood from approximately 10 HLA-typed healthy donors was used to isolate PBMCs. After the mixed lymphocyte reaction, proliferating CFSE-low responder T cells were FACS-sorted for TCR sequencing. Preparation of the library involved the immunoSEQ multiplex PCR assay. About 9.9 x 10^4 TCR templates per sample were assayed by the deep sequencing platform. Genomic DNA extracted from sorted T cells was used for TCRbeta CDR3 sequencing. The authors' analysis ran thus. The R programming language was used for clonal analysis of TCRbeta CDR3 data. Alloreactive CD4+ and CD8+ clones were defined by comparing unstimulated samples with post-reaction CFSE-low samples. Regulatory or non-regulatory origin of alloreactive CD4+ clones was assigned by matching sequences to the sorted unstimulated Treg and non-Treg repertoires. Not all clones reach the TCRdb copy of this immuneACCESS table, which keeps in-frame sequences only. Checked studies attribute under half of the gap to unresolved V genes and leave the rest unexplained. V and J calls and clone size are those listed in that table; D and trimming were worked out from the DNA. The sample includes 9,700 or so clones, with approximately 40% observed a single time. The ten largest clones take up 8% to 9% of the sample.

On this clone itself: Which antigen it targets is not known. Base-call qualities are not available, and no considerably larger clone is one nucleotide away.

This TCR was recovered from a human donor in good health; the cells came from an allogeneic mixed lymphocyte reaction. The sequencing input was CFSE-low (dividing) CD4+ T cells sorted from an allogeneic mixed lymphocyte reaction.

The CDR3 reads as follows: CASSDPNRPRSYNSPLHF. The DNA reads as follows: TGTGCCAGCAGTGACCCAAACAGGCCCCGCTCCTATAATTCACCCCTCCACTTT. The sequence is built from TRBV6-4 and TRBJ1-6; TRBD1 is possibly the D segment (5 matching bases). From a lookup of the germline V gene, CDR1 and CDR2 are MRHNA and SNTAGT. Cut back by 2 bases and 0 bases, the V and J ends lie 14 bases apart. The CDR3 runs 18 residues from the cysteine to the phenylalanine. Only the CDR3 DNA stays, 54 bases, in frame from base 1.